The 3 T cell receptor beta chains presented below share a single source sample, sequenced in a study of identical twins. Using its own MiXCR run on the 5' RACE reads, TCRdb lists one record per CDR3 protein. The sample lists some 590,000 distinct CDR3 sequences; around 9.6% were seen once. These sequences were also reported in another study, on yellow fever vaccine responses in identical twins.

The sequenced material came from PBMCs. The receptor set was obtained from a woman aged 18-35 years in good health.

The gene calls are TRBV28 and TRBJ2-7; D uncertain. The CDR3 spans 13 residues. Per germline, CDR1 MDHEN and CDR2 SYDVKM. The V gene lost 7 bases and the J gene lost 0 bases, with 10 bases spanning the gap. The CDR3 reads CASTLRSSYEQYF. The CDR3 DNA is TGTGCCAGCACCTTAAGGAGCTCCTACGAGCAGTACTTC.

The table lists this clonotype with many counts. The rearrangement uses TRBV7-8 and TRBJ2-1; 8 bases fit TRBD2. The germline V gene encodes CDR1 SGHVS and CDR2 FQNEAQ. The CDR3 spans 16 residues. V was clipped by 2 bases and J by 0 bases; unmatched bases: 3. This CDR3 is CASSLLLADSYNEQFF. The CDR3 bases are TGTGCCAGCAGCTTACTACTAGCGGACTCCTACAATGAGCAGTTCTTC.

The sample holds a few counts of this clonotype. V gene TRBV4-3 combines with J gene TRBJ2-5; 9 bases fit TRBD2. With V trimmed by 4 bases and J by 4 bases, 7 bases remained unmatched. The length of the CDR3 is 15 residues. The germline V gene encodes CDR1 LGHNA and CDR2 YSLEER. CDR3 loop: CASSLGTSLRETQYF. CDR3 DNA sequence: TGCGCCAGCAGCCTGGGGACTAGCCTGAGAGAGACCCAGTACTTC.